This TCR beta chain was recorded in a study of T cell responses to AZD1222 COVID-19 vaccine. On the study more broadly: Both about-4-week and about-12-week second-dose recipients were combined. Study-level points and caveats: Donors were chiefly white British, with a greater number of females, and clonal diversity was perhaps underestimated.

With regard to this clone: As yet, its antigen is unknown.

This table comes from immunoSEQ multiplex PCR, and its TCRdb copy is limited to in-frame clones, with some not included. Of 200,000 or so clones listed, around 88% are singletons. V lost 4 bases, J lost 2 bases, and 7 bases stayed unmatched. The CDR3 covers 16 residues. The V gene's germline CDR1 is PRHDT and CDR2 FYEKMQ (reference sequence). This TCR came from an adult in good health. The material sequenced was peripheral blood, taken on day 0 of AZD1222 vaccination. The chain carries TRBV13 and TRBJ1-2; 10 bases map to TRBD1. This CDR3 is CASSYQTGGNNYGYTF. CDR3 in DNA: TGTGCCAGCAGCTATCAGACAGGGGGCAACAACTATGGCTACACCTTC.